One sample yielded the 25 T cell receptor beta chains listed below, sequenced in a study of shared clonotypes between healthy human individuals. Here immunoSEQ multiplex PCR was the method, and the copy in TCRdb shows in-frame clones only, minus some. The profile shows more than 1.2 million clones, 97% to 99% of them singletons. The material sequenced was naive CD4+ T cells sorted from blood. The subset was: CD45RA+ positively selected. All receptors derive from a man aged 25-45 years in good health.

The count of this clone is one. V is TRBV11-2 and J is TRBJ2-7; 7 nucleotides agree with TRBD1. Germline assignment: CDR1 SGHAT and CDR2 FQNNGV. Trimming cost V 8 bases and J 3 bases; bases outside gene matches: 7. CDR3 length equals 13 residues. CDR3 sequence reads: CASRRDSNYEQYF. CDR3 in DNA: TGTGCCAGCCGCCGGGACAGCAACTACGAGCAGTACTTC.

The rearrangement links TRBV27 to TRBJ2-7; perhaps TRBD1 as D (6 bases). The CDR3 loop spans 15 amino acids. The germline V gene has CDR1 MNHEY and CDR2 SMNVEV (reference sequence). V was clipped by 5 bases and J by 11 bases, with 25 bases between them. DNA of the CDR3: TGTGCCAGCAGTACCAGACCGAACAGGGCGCTTAGCGAGTACTTC. Its translation: CASSTRPNRALSEYF.

V is TRBV19 and J is TRBJ2-7, with 11 bases matching TRBD1. The CDR3 totals 15 residues. With V trimmed by 5 bases and J by 3 bases, 6 bases remained unmatched. Germline V lookup: CDR1 LNHDA, CDR2 SQIVND (reference sequence). The DNA for the CDR3 is TGTGCCAGTAGTGCTGCCGGGACAGGGGGCTACGAGCAGTACTTC. This sequence encodes CASSAAGTGGYEQYF.

The chain has TRBV7-2 and TRBJ2-7; D unclear. Trimming left V 5 bases short and J 6 bases short, with 17 bases between. The V gene's germline CDR1 is SGHTA and CDR2 FQGNSA. The CDR3 length is 14 residues. CDR3 DNA sequence: TGTGCCAGCAGCCTTTCTCGCCCCCCAGTCGAGCAGTACTTC. It translates to CASSLSRPPVEQYF.

The count of this clone is one. This sequence joins TRBV6-1 and TRBJ1-1; no clear D. Per the germline V gene, CDR1 is MNHNS and CDR2 is SASEGT. The V end lost 4 bases, the J end lost 3 bases, and 15 bases lay between the germline ends. This CDR3 is 15 amino acids long. CDR3 region: CASSVYRVVDTEAFF. The DNA of the CDR3 is TGTGCCAGCAGTGTGTATAGGGTGGTGGACACTGAAGCTTTCTTT.

Concerning this clone itself: Within the sample, other DNA sequences also encode this same CDR3. The chain carries TRBV6-5 and TRBJ2-7; no reliable D call. The CDR3 loop spans 11 amino acids. Germline loops: CDR1 MNHEY, CDR2 SVGAGI. Trimming removed 5 bases from V and 4 bases from J, with 6 bases in between. The CDR3 DNA reads TGTGCCAGCAGTCGTTTATACGAGCAGTACTTC. Its translation: CASSRLYEQYF.

V is TRBV5-1 and J is TRBJ2-6; the D is unclear. This CDR3 comprises 14 residues. V lost 5 bases and J lost 0, with 6 bases in between. In germline, CDR1 is SGHRS, CDR2 YFSETQ. The CDR3 region is CASRATSGANVLTF. In nucleotides, the CDR3 is TGCGCCAGCAGGGCAACCTCTGGGGCCAACGTCCTGACTTTC.

CDR3 sequence (DNA): TGTGCCAGTAGCGGGACTGAAGCCTACGAGCAGTACTTC. It is translated as CASSGTEAYEQYF. V gene TRBV19 combines with J gene TRBJ2-7; the D gene is possibly TRBD2 (6 bases). The ends were cut back, 6 bases at V and 2 bases at J, with 11 bases in the middle. Germline V gene lookup returns CDR1 LNHDA and CDR2 SQIVND (reference sequence). The CDR3 runs 13 residues.

This clone was detected once. The V gene is TRBV5-6, the J gene TRBJ2-7; TRBD1 matches at 10 bases. Trimming removed 3 bases from V and 0 bases from J; junction bases left unmatched: 6. The CDR3 runs 16 residues. Germline V gene sequence: CDR1 SGHDT, CDR2 YYEEEE. The CDR3 DNA reads TGTGCCAGCAGCTCCCCCAGGACAGGGGGCTCCTACGAGCAGTACTTC. Its translation: CASSSPRTGGSYEQYF. The variable domain in full, with the rest retrieved from reference TRBV5-6 and TRBJ2-7, is DAGVTQSPTHLIKTRGQQVTLRCSPKSGHDTVSWYQQALGQGPQFIFQYYEEEERQRGNFPDRFSGHQFPNYSSELNVNALLLGDSALYLCASSSPRTGGSYEQYFGPGTRLTVT.

The chain has TRBV19 and TRBJ1-5; TRBD1 matches 8 bases. The germline CDR1 and CDR2 sequences are LNHDA and SQIVND (reference sequence). Trimming removed 4 bases from V and 6 bases from J; junction bases left unmatched: 5. The CDR3 totals 14 residues. The CDR3 nucleotides read TGTGCCAGTAGTAAACCAGGGGGCGGTCAGCCCCAGCATTTT. As protein: CASSKPGGGQPQHF.

The V and J genes are TRBV4-1 and TRBJ2-6; D call uncertain. The CDR3 totals 16 residues. Germline V gene lookup returns CDR1 MGHRA and CDR2 YSYEKL. The V end was cut by 2 bases, the J end by 0 bases, with 8 bases between. The CDR3 nucleotides read TGCGCCAGCAGCCAATTGGAAGCCTCTGGGGCCAACGTCCTGACTTTC. This gives the protein CASSQLEASGANVLTF.

The V gene is TRBV18, the J gene TRBJ2-3; 13 bases match TRBD2. V was clipped by 4 bases and J by 3 bases; unmatched bases: 7. Germline values: CDR1 KGHSH, CDR2 LQKENI. This CDR3 region has 17 residues. The chain's CDR3 is CASSRGLAGSGTDTQYF. The CDR3 DNA reads TGTGCCAGCTCACGGGGACTAGCGGGATCGGGAACAGATACGCAGTATTTT.

The chain is built from TRBV6-1 and TRBJ2-7; 7 nucleotides agree with TRBD2. V was pared by 8 bases and J by 1 base, with 5 bases of the junction left unmatched. CDR1 and CDR2 from the germline V gene are MNHNS and SASEGT. The CDR3 has 13 amino acids. CDR3 nucleotide sequence: TGTGCCAGCGCCAGGGACTATTCCTACGAGCAGTACTTC. This sequence encodes CASARDYSYEQYF.

The rearrangement links TRBV5-1 to TRBJ2-5; 7 bases agree with TRBD2. Unmatched junction bases numbered 3, after V lost 0 bases and J lost 4 bases. This CDR3 comprises 14 residues. Germline loops: CDR1 SGHRS, CDR2 YFSETQ. CDR3 amino acids: CASSLASGLETQYF. The CDR3 DNA reads TGCGCCAGCAGCTTGGCTAGCGGTTTAGAGACCCAGTACTTC.

V and J are TRBV9 and TRBJ2-7; either TRBD1 or TRBD2 may supply D (5 bases each). The V gene's germline CDR1 is SGDLS and CDR2 YYNGEE. The CDR3 sequence is 15 residues long. V gave up 3 bases and J gave up 0 bases, with 13 bases separating them. The DNA for the CDR3 is TGTGCCAGCAGCGCAACCGGGACGGCCTCCTACGAGCAGTACTTC. It translates to CASSATGTASYEQYF.

Here the CDR3 DNA reads TGCGCCAGCAGAATAGTGGGCGCTGAAGCTTTCTTT. Translation gives CASRIVGAEAFF. The chain employs TRBV5-1 and TRBJ1-1; the D is unclear. The CDR3 consists of 12 residues. Per the germline V gene, CDR1 is SGHRS and CDR2 is YFSETQ. V was trimmed by 5 bases and J by 6 bases, leaving 11 bases between them.

The chain has TRBV7-2 and TRBJ1-5, with D uncertain. V was trimmed by 1 base and J by 1 base, leaving 8 bases between them. CDR1 and CDR2 from the germline V gene are SGHTA and FQGNSA. This CDR3 contains 15 residues. The CDR3 coding sequence is TGTGCCAGCAGCTTAGAGACCGGAAGCAATCAGCCCCAGCATTTT. Translated: CASSLETGSNQPQHF. The full variable domain, with the rest looked up from reference TRBV7-2 and TRBJ1-5, is GAGVSQSPSNKVTEKGKDVELRCDPISGHTALYWYRQSLGQGLEFLIYFQGNSAPDKSGLPSDRFSAERTGGSVSTLTIQRTQQEDSAVYLCASSLETGSNQPQHFGDGTRLSIL.

As for this clone: In the same sample, other DNA sequences code for this CDR3. CDR3: CASSTVSYEQYF. The CDR3 DNA is TGTGCCAGCAGCACCGTTTCCTACGAGCAGTACTTC. The chain is built from TRBV28 and TRBJ2-7; D call uncertain. V lost 6 bases, J lost 1 base, and 7 bases lay in between. Germline V gives CDR1 MDHEN, CDR2 SYDVKM. The CDR3 loop spans 12 amino acids.

This chain links TRBV11-3 with TRBJ1-1; D ambiguous. Trimming took off 5 bases at V and 2 bases at J, with 9 bases between the two ends. The CDR3 is made up of 13 amino acids. Germline loops: CDR1 SGHNT, CDR2 YENEEA. The CDR3: CASSPRANTEAFF. The CDR3 DNA is TGTGCCAGCAGCCCCCGGGCCAACACTGAAGCTTTCTTT.

In the case of this clone: This same CDR3 is encoded by further DNA sequences in the sample. The chain employs TRBV18 and TRBJ2-3, with D uncertain. V lost 3 bases to trimming and J lost 1 base, with 5 bases between them. CDR3 length: 13 amino acids. Germline V lookup: CDR1 KGHSH, CDR2 LQKENI. The CDR3 protein is CASSPSRTDTQYF. The CDR3 DNA reads as TGTGCCAGCTCACCCTCCCGCACAGATACGCAGTATTTT.

V and J are TRBV7-2 and TRBJ2-1; no clear D gene. Trimming removed 1 base from V and 0 bases from J, with 4 bases in between. Germline values: CDR1 SGHTA, CDR2 FQGNSA. The CDR3 extends over 14 amino acids. This CDR3 is CASSLGISYNEQFF. Written as DNA, the CDR3 is TGTGCCAGCAGCTTAGGGATCTCCTACAATGAGCAGTTCTTC. Together with reference TRBV7-2 and TRBJ2-1, the CDR3 gives the full variable domain: GAGVSQSPSNKVTEKGKDVELRCDPISGHTALYWYRQSLGQGLEFLIYFQGNSAPDKSGLPSDRFSAERTGGSVSTLTIQRTQQEDSAVYLCASSLGISYNEQFFGPGTRLTVL.

This chain uses TRBV30 with TRBJ2-7; no reliable D call. From germline, CDR1 is GTSNPN and CDR2 SVGIG (reference sequence). This CDR3 region has 13 residues. The V and J ends lost 1 base and 4 bases respectively, with 11 bases between them. For the CDR3, the DNA is TGTGCCTGGAGTGCTTACGTGGGGTACGAGCAGTACTTC. Translation gives CAWSAYVGYEQYF.

This chain links TRBV9 with TRBJ2-3; a weak D match, TRBD1 (5 bases). Germline CDR1 is SGDLS and CDR2 is YYNGEE. The CDR3 sequence is 15 residues long. V lost 1 base, J lost 0 bases, and 9 bases lay in between. This CDR3 is CASSVIQGSTDTQYF. The CDR3 coding sequence is TGTGCCAGCAGCGTAATCCAGGGTAGCACAGATACGCAGTATTTT.

The genes are TRBV5-5 and TRBJ2-7, with TRBD2 identical over 11 bases. V lost 0 bases, J lost 3 bases, and 2 bases stayed unmatched. This CDR3 contains 15 residues. Per the germline V gene, CDR1 is SGHKS and CDR2 is YYEKEE (reference sequence). The CDR3 DNA is TGTGCCAGCAGCTTGGTGACTAGCGGGATCTACGAGCAGTACTTC. It encodes CASSLVTSGIYEQYF.

The V call is TRBV21-1, the J call TRBJ2-5; whether TRBD1, the table's D call, matches the DNA was not checked. TRBV21-1 is a listed pseudogene. This CDR3 has 16 amino acids. CDR3: CASSKVKTGAEETQYF. As DNA, the CDR3 is TGTGCCAGCAGCAAAGTAAAGACAGGGGCCGAGGAGACCCAGTACTTC.